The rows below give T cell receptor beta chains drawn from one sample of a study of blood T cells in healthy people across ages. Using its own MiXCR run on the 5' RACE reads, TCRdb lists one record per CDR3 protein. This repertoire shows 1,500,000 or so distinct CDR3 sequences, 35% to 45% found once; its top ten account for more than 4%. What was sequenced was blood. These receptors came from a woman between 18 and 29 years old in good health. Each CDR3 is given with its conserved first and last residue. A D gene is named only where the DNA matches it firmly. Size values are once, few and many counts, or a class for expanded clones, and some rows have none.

CDR3 DNA: TGCAGTGCTAGATACTTAGACAGGAACACTGAAGCTTTCTTT
CDR3 protein: CSARYLDRNTEAFF
clone size: -
D gene: -
J gene: TRBJ1-1
V gene: TRBV20-1

CDR3 DNA: TGTGCCATCCGTGAATATGGTAGGGCGAACACCGGGGAGCTGTTTTTT
CDR3 protein: CAIREYGRANTGELFF
clone size: -
D gene: -
J gene: TRBJ2-2
V gene: TRBV10-3

CDR3 DNA: TGCGCCAGCAGCTTGGCCAAGGACACGGACACTGAAGCTTTCTTT
CDR3 protein: CASSLAKDTDTEAFF
clone size: few
D gene: -
J gene: TRBJ1-1
V gene: TRBV5-1

CDR3 DNA: TGCGCCAGCAGCTTGGACGGGGGGGCCTACAATGAGCAGTTCTTC
CDR3 protein: CASSLDGGAYNEQFF
clone size: many
D gene: TRBD2
J gene: TRBJ2-1
V gene: TRBV5-1

CDR3 DNA: TGTGCCAGCAGCCAAATGCCAGGGACCTACAATGAGCAGTTCTTC
CDR3 protein: CASSQMPGTYNEQFF
clone size: -
D gene: -
J gene: TRBJ2-1
V gene: TRBV4-2

CDR3 DNA: TGCGCCAGCAGCCAATCCGCACGGTTTAGAACTGAAGCTTTCTTT
CDR3 protein: CASSQSARFRTEAFF
clone size: few
D gene: -
J gene: TRBJ1-1
V gene: TRBV4-3

CDR3 DNA: TGTGCCAGCAGTACAGGCTCCGGTGAGCAGTTCTTC
CDR3 protein: CASSTGSGEQFF
clone size: -
D gene: -
J gene: TRBJ2-1
V gene: TRBV6-2/TRBV6-3

CDR3 DNA: TGTGCCAGCAGCTCGAGAGGGGTTTGGTATGGCTACACCTTC
CDR3 protein: CASSSRGVWYGYTF
clone size: -
D gene: -
J gene: TRBJ1-2
V gene: TRBV11-1

CDR3 DNA: TGTGCCAGCAGCTTAAAGAGGGTCGGGAGTACACGCGAGCAGTACTTC
CDR3 protein: CASSLKRVGSTREQYF
clone size: -
D gene: -
J gene: TRBJ2-7
V gene: TRBV7-8

CDR3 DNA: TGCAGCGCCCTCGGCGGGGGGACGGTCAATGAGCAGTTCTTC
CDR3 protein: CSALGGGTVNEQFF
clone size: -
D gene: TRBD2
J gene: TRBJ2-1
V gene: TRBV29-1

CDR3 DNA: TGTGCCAGCAGCACCGGGACAGGGTGGTACAATGAGCAGTTCTTC
CDR3 protein: CASSTGTGWYNEQFF
clone size: -
D gene: TRBD1
J gene: TRBJ2-1
V gene: TRBV5-6

CDR3 DNA: TGCAGTGCTAGAGATCCCGGACAGGGAAGTCAGCCCCAGCATTTT
CDR3 protein: CSARDPGQGSQPQHF
clone size: -
D gene: TRBD1
J gene: TRBJ1-5
V gene: TRBV20-1

CDR3 DNA: TGTGCCAGCAGGAGGCCACAGGGGGCTCGTAGGGATGAGCAGTTCTTC
CDR3 protein: CASRRPQGARRDEQFF
clone size: -
D gene: TRBD1
J gene: TRBJ2-1
V gene: TRBV25-1

CDR3 DNA: TGTGCCAGCAGTCCCCGTACCGCAACCTCAACTAATGAAAAACTGTTTTTT
CDR3 protein: CASSPRTATSTNEKLFF
clone size: -
D gene: -
J gene: TRBJ1-4
V gene: TRBV27

CDR3 DNA: TGCGCCAGCAGCCCTATGGGACAGGGGGCAGCAGATACGCAGTATTTT
CDR3 protein: CASSPMGQGAADTQYF
clone size: few
D gene: TRBD1
J gene: TRBJ2-3
V gene: TRBV4-1

CDR3 DNA: TGCGCCAGCAGCCCCACAACTAGCGGGGGACGCACAGATACGCAGTATTTT
CDR3 protein: CASSPTTSGGRTDTQYF
clone size: many
D gene: TRBD2
J gene: TRBJ2-3
V gene: TRBV4-1

CDR3 DNA: TGTGCCAGCAGGACTGGGACTCCCCGGACGCAGTATTTT
CDR3 protein: CASRTGTPRTQYF
clone size: -
D gene: -
J gene: TRBJ2-3
V gene: TRBV2

CDR3 DNA: TGCGCCAGCAGCCAAGGTCTTCTAGCTAATGAGCAGTTCTTC
CDR3 protein: CASSQGLLANEQFF
clone size: -
D gene: -
J gene: TRBJ2-1
V gene: TRBV4-3

CDR3 DNA: TGTGTCAGCAGCCCGGATAGGCAGTGGGACACTGAAGCTTTCTTT
CDR3 protein: CVSSPDRQWDTEAFF
clone size: -
D gene: -
J gene: TRBJ1-1
V gene: TRBV12-3/TRBV12-4

CDR3 DNA: TGTGCCAGCAGCCCCGCGGACTTCAGGGTGACAGCTACGCAGTATTTT
CDR3 protein: CASSPADFRVTATQYF
clone size: -
D gene: -
J gene: TRBJ2-3
V gene: TRBV7-9

CDR3 DNA: TGTGCCAGCAGCTTACCCGGGGCAGCCACAGATACGCAGTATTTT
CDR3 protein: CASSLPGAATDTQYF
clone size: few
D gene: -
J gene: TRBJ2-3
V gene: TRBV7-9

CDR3 DNA: TGTGCCAGCAGCTTTACCCCGGGGGGGGAGCAGTACTTC
CDR3 protein: CASSFTPGGEQYF
clone size: few
D gene: TRBD2
J gene: TRBJ2-5
V gene: TRBV11-2